The rows below give T cell receptor beta chains drawn from one sample of a study of cytomegalovirus exposure and HLA in healthy donors. TCRdb's table, derived via immunoSEQ multiplex PCR, lists solely in-frame clones and lacks some. The profile shows 300,000 or so clones, 84% of them singletons. Sequencing was done on a sample of PBMCs. Receptors were obtained from a woman aged 40 to 50 in good health and CMV-seropositive. Each CDR3 is given with its conserved first and last residue. Fields, in order: J gene, CDR3 length, D gene, V gene, clone size, CDR3 DNA, CDR3 protein. A D gene is named only where the DNA matches it firmly. Clone size appears in some rows only: once, few, many, or a class for an expanded clone.

TRBJ2-3,19,.,TRBV28,.,TGTGCCAGCAGTTCCCCATTCATAGCGGTTCAATTCAGCACAGATACGCAGTATTTT,CASSSPFIAVQFSTDTQYF
TRBJ1-2,12,.,TRBV19,.,TGTGCCAGTAGGGATGGGAGGGGTGGCTACACCTTC,CASRDGRGGYTF
TRBJ2-5,15,.,TRBV6-1,.,TGTGCCAGCAGTGAATATTCCTATCACCAAGAGACCCAGTACTTC,CASSEYSYHQETQYF
TRBJ2-2,18,TRBD1,TRBV19,.,TGTGCCAGTAGTATAGGGTCAATCAGGGGGCGAGGAACCGGGGAGCTGTTTTTT,CASSIGSIRGRGTGELFF
TRBJ2-7,15,TRBD2,TRBV6-5,.,TGTGCCAGCAGTTACGATCACGGGAGGGGCTACGAGCAGTACTTC,CASSYDHGRGYEQYF
TRBJ1-4,14,.,TRBV27,.,TGTGCCAGCAGTCCCGGGACTTTTAATGAAAAACTGTTTTTT,CASSPGTFNEKLFF
TRBJ2-7,14,.,TRBV18,few,TGTGCCAGCTCACCAATCGGGAACACCTACGAGCAGTACTTC,CASSPIGNTYEQYF
TRBJ1-1,14,TRBD1,TRBV30,.,TGTGCCTGGGGGGAAGCAGGGGGCCCGGCTTGGGTTTTCTTT,CAWGEAGGPAWVFF
TRBJ1-2,16,.,TRBV28,.,TGTGCCAGCAGTTTATCCGGACAGCTTTCCTTCTATGGCTACACCTTC,CASSLSGQLSFYGYTF
TRBJ2-2,17,TRBD1,TRBV11-3,.,TGTGCCAGCAGCTTCCGCCGACAGGGGGCGGTCACCGGGGAGCTGTTTTTT,CASSFRRQGAVTGELFF
TRBJ2-1,15,TRBD2,TRBV5-1,.,TGCGCCAGCACCCTGACTAGCGGGAGGTCTAATGAGCAGTTCTTC,CASTLTSGRSNEQFF
TRBJ2-6,16,TRBD1,TRBV19,.,TGTGCCAGTAGTCCACAGGGGGCCTCTGGGGCCAACGTCCTGACTTTC,CASSPQGASGANVLTF
TRBJ2-7,16,TRBD1,TRBV5-1,.,TGCGCCAGCAGCTCCCAAGGACAAGGACAGGATCACGAGCAGTACTTC,CASSSQGQGQDHEQYF
TRBJ2-7,11,TRBD1,TRBV6-5,.,TGTGCCAGCAGACGGGACAGAAACCAGTACTTC,CASRRDRNQYF
TRBJ2-7,18,.,TRBV28,.,TGTGCCAGCATGGCCTACAGGTCCAATGATCGAAAACCCTACGAGCAGTACTTC,CASMAYRSNDRKPYEQYF
TRBJ1-1,14,TRBD1,TRBV11-1,.,TGTGCCAGCAGCTCGGGACAGGGGAACACTGAAGCTTTCTTT,CASSSGQGNTEAFF
TRBJ2-2,20,TRBD1,TRBV19,.,TGTGCCAGTAGTACCTCCGGGACAGGAAGACCCAACGCGAACACCGGGGAGCTGTTTTTT,CASSTSGTGRPNANTGELFF
TRBJ2-7,14,TRBD2,TRBV7-9,once,TGTGCCAGCAGCTTAGGCGGGAGCACCTACGAGCAGTACTTC,CASSLGGSTYEQYF
TRBJ2-1,14,TRBD2,TRBV5-1,.,TGCGCCAGCCATAGCGGGAGTCCCTACAATGAGCAGTTCTTC,CASHSGSPYNEQFF
TRBJ2-1,14,TRBD2,TRBV7-9,.,TGTGCCCTAGCGCGGGAGGGGACCTACAATGAGCAGTTCTTC,CALAREGTYNEQFF
TRBJ2-3,15,TRBD1,TRBV30,.,TGTGCCTGGAGCGCCGACAGGGGGCGCACAGATACGCAGTATTTT,CAWSADRGRTDTQYF
TRBJ2-1,16,TRBD2,TRBV9,.,TGTGCCAGCAGCTCACACTCAGGACTAGCGGCCAATGAGCAGTTCTTC,CASSSHSGLAANEQFF
TRBJ2-7,15,TRBD2,TRBV6-6,.,TGTGCCAGCAGTTACTCGGCGGGGGGACTCTACGAGCAGTACTTC,CASSYSAGGLYEQYF
TRBJ2-2,19,TRBD1,TRBV27,.,TGTGCCAGCGGAATTCCTAAGGTTGTGGGACAGGGTTTTACCGGGGAGCTGTTTTTT,CASGIPKVVGQGFTGELFF
TRBJ2-7,13,TRBD1,TRBV5-1,once,TGCGCCAGCAGCCGGGACAGGGACTACGAGCAGTACTTC,CASSRDRDYEQYF
TRBJ1-3,15,.,TRBV19,.,TGTGCCAGTAGTGTCAACAGGGACGGGGGAAACACCATATATTTT,CASSVNRDGGNTIYF
TRBJ1-1,13,.,TRBV5-1,.,TGCGCCAGCGGACTCACAGGGACCACTGAAGCTTTCTTT,CASGLTGTTEAFF
TRBJ1-4,14,TRBD1,TRBV4-1,.,TGCGCCAGCAGCCAAGCCCAGGGGGATGAAAAACTGTTTTTT,CASSQAQGDEKLFF
TRBJ1-1,13,.,TRBV7-6,.,TGTGCCAGCAGCTTGGACAAAAACACTGAAGCTTTCTTT,CASSLDKNTEAFF
TRBJ1-1,15,.,TRBV19,.,TGTGCCAGTAGTATAGGACCGACAGCCAACACTGAAGCTTTCTTT,CASSIGPTANTEAFF
TRBJ2-1,12,TRBD1,TRBV27,.,TGTGCCAGCAGTTTGGACAGGGGTGAGCAGTTCTTC,CASSLDRGEQFF
TRBJ1-4,17,.,TRBV30,.,TGTGCCTGGAGTGTACTAGGGAACAGCCAACGGAATGAAAAACTGTTTTTT,CAWSVLGNSQRNEKLFF
TRBJ1-3,17,.,TRBV4-3,.,TGCGCCAGCAGCCAAGATTCAGGGAAGAGCTCTGGAAACACCATATATTTT,CASSQDSGKSSGNTIYF
TRBJ2-1,15,.,TRBV5-1,once,TGCGCCAGCAGCTTGGTCGGGACAACCTACAATGAGCAGTTCTTC,CASSLVGTTYNEQFF
TRBJ1-1,14,TRBD1,TRBV7-9,few,TGTGCCAGCAGCTTACAGGGGGTAGGAACTGAAGCTTTCTTT,CASSLQGVGTEAFF
TRBJ1-1,16,.,TRBV28,.,TGTGCCAGCAGTTTAGTAGAGGGTGGATTGAACACTGAAGCTTTCTTT,CASSLVEGGLNTEAFF
TRBJ2-3,17,TRBD2,TRBV10-1,.,TGCGCCAGCAGCGCAAAAAGGAGCGGGACTAGCACAGATACGCAGTATTTT,CASSAKRSGTSTDTQYF
TRBJ2-5,14,TRBD2,TRBV29-1,.,TGCAGCGTTGATAGGACTAGCGCCCTAGGGACCCAGTACTTC,CSVDRTSALGTQYF
TRBJ1-2,17,.,TRBV28,.,TGTGCCAGCAGCCCCCGGGACTCAAGGGCTGCAGGCTATGGCTACACCTTC,CASSPRDSRAAGYGYTF
TRBJ2-1,17,TRBD2,TRBV7-8,.,TGTGCCAGCAGCCAGGGACTAGCGGGAGGGATCTACAATGAGCAGTTCTTC,CASSQGLAGGIYNEQFF
TRBJ1-1,14,.,TRBV4-2,.,TGTGCCAGCAGCCAAGTCGGGTCGGACACTGAAGCTTTCTTT,CASSQVGSDTEAFF
TRBJ1-2,13,.,TRBV6-6,.,TGTGCCAGCAGGCCTGGAGCAGGGTTTGGCTACACCTTC,CASRPGAGFGYTF
TRBJ1-5,15,.,TRBV6-5,.,TGTGCCAGCAGTTACGCGGTTGGAGAAAATCAGCCCCAGCATTTT,CASSYAVGENQPQHF
TRBJ1-1,17,.,TRBV18,.,TGTGCCAGCTCACCACTACCGGGAGTTAGGCCCAACACTGAAGCTTTCTTT,CASSPLPGVRPNTEAFF
TRBJ1-3,16,.,TRBV2,once,TGTGCCAGCACCCAGGACAGACCGAGCTCTGGAAACACCATATATTTT,CASTQDRPSSGNTIYF
TRBJ1-1,14,.,TRBV5-1,.,TGCGCCAGCAGCAATCGGGGGGAAAACACTGAAGCTTTCTTT,CASSNRGENTEAFF
TRBJ2-1,15,TRBD1,TRBV5-1,.,TGCGCCAGCAGCTTGGAAGGGGGCGCGATCAATGAGCAGTTCTTC,CASSLEGGAINEQFF
TRBJ2-7,14,.,TRBV5-1,.,TGCGCCAGCAGCCTTAGCGGCGGCTCCTACGAGCAGTACTTC,CASSLSGGSYEQYF
TRBJ2-7,18,TRBD2,TRBV4-1,.,TGCGCCAGCAGCCAGGAAACTAGCGGGAGGGCCGTATTTTACGAGCAGTACTTC,CASSQETSGRAVFYEQYF
TRBJ1-3,18,.,TRBV9,.,TGTGCCAGCAGCGTGTCGTCGGGACTCCCCAGCTCTGGAAACACCATATATTTT,CASSVSSGLPSSGNTIYF
TRBJ2-6,18,TRBD1,TRBV2,.,TGTGCCAGCAGCTTTCCCGGGACAGGGATCGCTGGGGCCAACGTCCTGACTTTC,CASSFPGTGIAGANVLTF
TRBJ2-3,16,TRBD2,TRBV11-3,few,TGTGCCAGCAGGCTTTGGGAGGCGGGAGGCACAGATACGCAGTATTTT,CASRLWEAGGTDTQYF
TRBJ1-3,14,.,TRBV5-6,.,TGTGCCAGCAGACGACAGGACTCTGGAAACACCATATATTTT,CASRRQDSGNTIYF
TRBJ1-6,15,.,TRBV7-9,.,TGTGCCAGCAGCTTAGTTGGGGCGAAGAATTCACCCCTCCACTTT,CASSLVGAKNSPLHF